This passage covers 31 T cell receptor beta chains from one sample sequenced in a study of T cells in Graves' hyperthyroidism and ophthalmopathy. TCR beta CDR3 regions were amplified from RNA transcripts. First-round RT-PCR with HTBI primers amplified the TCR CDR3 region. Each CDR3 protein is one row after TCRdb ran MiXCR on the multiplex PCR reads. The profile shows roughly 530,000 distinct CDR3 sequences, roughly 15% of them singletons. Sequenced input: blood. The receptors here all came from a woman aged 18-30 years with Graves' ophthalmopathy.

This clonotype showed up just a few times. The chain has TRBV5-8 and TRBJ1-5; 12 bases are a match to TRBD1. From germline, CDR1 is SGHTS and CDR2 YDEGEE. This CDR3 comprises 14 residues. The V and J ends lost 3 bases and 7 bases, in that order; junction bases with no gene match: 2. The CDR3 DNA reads TGTGCCAGCAGCTGGGACAGGGGGCACCAGCCCCAGCATTTT. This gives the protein CASSWDRGHQPQHF.

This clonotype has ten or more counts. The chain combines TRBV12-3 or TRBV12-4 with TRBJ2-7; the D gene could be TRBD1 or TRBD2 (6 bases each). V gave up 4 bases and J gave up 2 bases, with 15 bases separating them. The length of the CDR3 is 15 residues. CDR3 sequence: CASSSPRRGAYEQYF. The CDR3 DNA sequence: TGTGCCAGCAGTTCTCCCCGGAGGGGGGCCTACGAGCAGTACTTC.

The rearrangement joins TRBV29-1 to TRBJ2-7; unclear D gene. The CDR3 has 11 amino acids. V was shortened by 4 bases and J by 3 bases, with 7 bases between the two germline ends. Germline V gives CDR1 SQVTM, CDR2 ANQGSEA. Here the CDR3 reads CSVVVDYEQYF. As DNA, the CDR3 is TGCAGCGTTGTCGTAGACTACGAGCAGTACTTC.

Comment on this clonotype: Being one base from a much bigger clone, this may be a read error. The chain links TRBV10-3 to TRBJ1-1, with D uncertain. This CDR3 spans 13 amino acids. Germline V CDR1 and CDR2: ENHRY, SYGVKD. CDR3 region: CALSEQLNTEAFF. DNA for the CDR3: TGTGCCCTCAGTGAACAGCTGAACACTGAAGCTTTCTTT.

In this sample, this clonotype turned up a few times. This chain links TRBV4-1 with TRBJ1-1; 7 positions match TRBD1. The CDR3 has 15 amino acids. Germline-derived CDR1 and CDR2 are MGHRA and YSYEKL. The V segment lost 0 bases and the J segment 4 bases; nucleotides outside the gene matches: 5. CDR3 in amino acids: CASSQENRGGTEAFF. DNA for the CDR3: TGCGCCAGCAGCCAAGAAAACAGGGGAGGCACTGAAGCTTTCTTT.

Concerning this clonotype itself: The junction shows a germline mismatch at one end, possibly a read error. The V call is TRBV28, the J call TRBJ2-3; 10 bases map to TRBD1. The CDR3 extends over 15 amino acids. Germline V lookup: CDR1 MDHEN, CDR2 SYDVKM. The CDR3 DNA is TGTGCCAGCAGAGGGGACAGGGGTCTCACAGATGCGCAGTATTTT. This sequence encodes CASRGDRGLTDAQYF.

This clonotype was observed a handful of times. CDR3 nucleotides: TGTGCCAGCAGTTACTCCGGGGGCCCGAACACCGGGGAGCTGTTTTTT. Protein sequence: CASSYSGGPNTGELFF. The chain has TRBV6-5 and TRBJ2-2, with D tentatively TRBD1 or TRBD2 (6 bases each). Germline CDR1 is MNHEY and CDR2 is SVGAGI. V gave up 0 bases and J gave up 0 bases, with 8 bases separating them. CDR3 size: 16 residues.

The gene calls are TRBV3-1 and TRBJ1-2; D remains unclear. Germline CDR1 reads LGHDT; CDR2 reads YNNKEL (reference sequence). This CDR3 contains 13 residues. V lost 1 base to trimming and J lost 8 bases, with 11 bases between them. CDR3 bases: TGTGCCAGCAGCCAAGGGGAGGGTTGGGGCTACACCTTC. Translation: CASSQGEGWGYTF.

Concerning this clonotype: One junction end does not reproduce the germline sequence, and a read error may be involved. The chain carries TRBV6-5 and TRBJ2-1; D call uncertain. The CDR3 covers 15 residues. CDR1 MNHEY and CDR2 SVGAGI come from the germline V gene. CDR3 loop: CASSDSHSSYNEQFF. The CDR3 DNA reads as TGTGCCAGCAGTGACTCTCACAGCTCCTACAATGAGCAGTTCTTC.

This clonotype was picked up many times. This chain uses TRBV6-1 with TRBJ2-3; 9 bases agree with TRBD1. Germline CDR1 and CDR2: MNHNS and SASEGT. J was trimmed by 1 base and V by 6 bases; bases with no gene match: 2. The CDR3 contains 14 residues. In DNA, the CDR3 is TGTGCCAGCAGCCGGACAGGGGGCACAGATACGCAGTATTTT. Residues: CASSRTGGTDTQYF.

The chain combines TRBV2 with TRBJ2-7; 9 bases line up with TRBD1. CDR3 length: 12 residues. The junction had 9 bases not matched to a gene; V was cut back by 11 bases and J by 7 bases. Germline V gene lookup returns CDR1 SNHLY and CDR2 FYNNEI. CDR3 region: CAARTGDREQYF. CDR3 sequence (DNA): TGTGCCGCGAGGACAGGGGATAGGGAGCAGTACTTC.

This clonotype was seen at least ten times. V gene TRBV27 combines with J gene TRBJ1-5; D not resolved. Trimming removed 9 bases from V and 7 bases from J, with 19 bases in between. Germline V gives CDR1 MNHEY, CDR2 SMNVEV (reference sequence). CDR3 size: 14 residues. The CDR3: CASASRGRSQPQHF. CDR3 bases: TGTGCCAGTGCTTCCCGGGGAAGAAGCCAGCCCCAGCATTTT.

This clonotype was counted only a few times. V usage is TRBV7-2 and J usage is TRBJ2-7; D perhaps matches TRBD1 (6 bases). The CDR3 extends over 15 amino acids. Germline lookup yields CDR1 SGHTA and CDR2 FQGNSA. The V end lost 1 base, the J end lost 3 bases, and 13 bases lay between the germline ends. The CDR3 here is CASSLGLDSFYEQYF. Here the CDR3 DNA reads TGTGCCAGCAGCTTAGGTCTGGACAGCTTCTACGAGCAGTACTTC.

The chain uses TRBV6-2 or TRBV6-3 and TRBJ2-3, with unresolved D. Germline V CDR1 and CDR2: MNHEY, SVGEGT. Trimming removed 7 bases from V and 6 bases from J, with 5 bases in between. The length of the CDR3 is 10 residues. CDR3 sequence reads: CASTRDTQYF. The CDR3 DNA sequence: TGTGCCAGCACGAGGGATACGCAGTATTTT.

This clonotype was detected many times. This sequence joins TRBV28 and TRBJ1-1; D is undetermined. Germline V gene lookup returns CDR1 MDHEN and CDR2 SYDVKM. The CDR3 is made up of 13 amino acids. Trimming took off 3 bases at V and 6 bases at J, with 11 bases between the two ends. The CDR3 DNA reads TGTGCCAGCAGTTTCCTATTTTACCCTGAAGCTTTCTTT. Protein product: CASSFLFYPEAFF.

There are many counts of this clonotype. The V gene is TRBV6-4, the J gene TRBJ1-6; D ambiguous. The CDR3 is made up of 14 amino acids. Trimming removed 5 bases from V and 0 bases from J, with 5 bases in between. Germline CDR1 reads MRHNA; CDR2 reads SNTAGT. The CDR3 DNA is TGTGCCAGCAGTCGGAGCTCCTATAATTCACCCCTCCACTTT. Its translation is CASSRSSYNSPLHF.

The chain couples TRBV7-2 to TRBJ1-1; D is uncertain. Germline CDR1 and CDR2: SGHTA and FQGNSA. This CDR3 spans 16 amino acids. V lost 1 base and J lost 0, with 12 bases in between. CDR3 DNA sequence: TGTGCCAGCAGCTTAGTTAGGGCTTTCATGAACACTGAAGCTTTCTTT. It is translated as CASSLVRAFMNTEAFF.

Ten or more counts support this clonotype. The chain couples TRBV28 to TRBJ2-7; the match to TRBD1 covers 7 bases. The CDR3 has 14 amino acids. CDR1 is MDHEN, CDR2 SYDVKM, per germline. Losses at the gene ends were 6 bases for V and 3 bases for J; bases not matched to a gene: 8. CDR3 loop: CASRVLQGDYEQYF. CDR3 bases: TGTGCCAGCAGGGTACTCCAGGGGGACTACGAGCAGTACTTC.

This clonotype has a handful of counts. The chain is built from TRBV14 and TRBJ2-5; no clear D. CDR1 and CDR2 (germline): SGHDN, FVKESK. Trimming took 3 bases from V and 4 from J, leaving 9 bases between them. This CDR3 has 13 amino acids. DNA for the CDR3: TGTGCCAGCAGCCATGATTACCTAGAGACCCAGTACTTC. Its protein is CASSHDYLETQYF.

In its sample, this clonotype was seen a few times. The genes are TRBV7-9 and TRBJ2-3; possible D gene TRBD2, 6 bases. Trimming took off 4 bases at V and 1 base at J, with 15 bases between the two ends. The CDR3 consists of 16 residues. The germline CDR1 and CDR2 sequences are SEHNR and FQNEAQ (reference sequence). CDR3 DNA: TGTGCCAGCAGCTCGGCACCGCGACTAGGCACAGATACGCAGTATTTT. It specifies CASSSAPRLGTDTQYF.

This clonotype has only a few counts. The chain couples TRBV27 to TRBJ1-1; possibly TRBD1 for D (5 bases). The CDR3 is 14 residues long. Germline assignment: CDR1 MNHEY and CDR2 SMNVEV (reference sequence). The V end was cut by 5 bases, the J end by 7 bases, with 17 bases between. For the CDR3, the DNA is TGTGCCAGCAGTCTAAAGCGGGGGGGTAGTGAAGCTTTCTTT. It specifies CASSLKRGGSEAFF.

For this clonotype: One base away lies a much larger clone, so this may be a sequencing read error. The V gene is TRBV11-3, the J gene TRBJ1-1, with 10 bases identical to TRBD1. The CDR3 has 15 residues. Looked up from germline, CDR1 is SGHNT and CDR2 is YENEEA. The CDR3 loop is CVSSFDRGRITEAFF. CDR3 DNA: TGTGTCAGCAGCTTTGACAGGGGGCGAATCACTGAAGCTTTCTTT.

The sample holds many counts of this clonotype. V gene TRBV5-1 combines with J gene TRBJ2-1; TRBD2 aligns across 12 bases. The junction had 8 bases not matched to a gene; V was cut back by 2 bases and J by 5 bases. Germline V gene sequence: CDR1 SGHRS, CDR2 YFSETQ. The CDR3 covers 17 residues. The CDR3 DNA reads TGCGCCAGCAGCTTCCGTAGACTAGCGGGAGCTGACAATGAGCAGTTCTTC. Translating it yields CASSFRRLAGADNEQFF.

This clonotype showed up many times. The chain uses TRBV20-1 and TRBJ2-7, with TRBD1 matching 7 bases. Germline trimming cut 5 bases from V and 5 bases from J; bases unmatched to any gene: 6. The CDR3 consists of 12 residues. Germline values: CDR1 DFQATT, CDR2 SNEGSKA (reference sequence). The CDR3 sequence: CSAPLGQDEQYF. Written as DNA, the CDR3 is TGCAGTGCTCCCCTCGGACAGGACGAGCAGTACTTC.

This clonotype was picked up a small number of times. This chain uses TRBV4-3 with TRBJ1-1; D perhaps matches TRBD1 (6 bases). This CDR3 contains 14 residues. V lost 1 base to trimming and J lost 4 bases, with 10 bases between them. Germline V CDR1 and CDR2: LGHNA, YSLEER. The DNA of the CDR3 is TGCGCCAGCAGCCAAGGGTGGGGGGCCACTGAAGCTTTCTTT. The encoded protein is CASSQGWGATEAFF.

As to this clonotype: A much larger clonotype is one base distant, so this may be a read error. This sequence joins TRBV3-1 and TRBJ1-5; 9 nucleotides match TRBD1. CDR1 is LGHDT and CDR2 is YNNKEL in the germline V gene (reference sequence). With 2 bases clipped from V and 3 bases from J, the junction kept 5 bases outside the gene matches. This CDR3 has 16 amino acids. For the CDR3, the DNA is TGTGCCAGCAGCCAATATGGGACAGGGCCCAATCAGCCCCAGCATTTT. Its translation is CASSQYGTGPNQPQHF.

The CDR3: CASSFKGGAWNEQFF. CDR3 nucleotide sequence: TGTGCCAGCAGCTTTAAGGGGGGGGCCTGGAATGAGCAGTTCTTC. J is TRBJ2-1 and V is TRBV5-6; D possibly corresponds to TRBD2 (7 bases). Trimming stripped 2 bases from V and 7 bases from J, with 16 bases between. CDR1 is SGHDT, CDR2 YYEEEE, per germline. This CDR3 comprises 15 residues.

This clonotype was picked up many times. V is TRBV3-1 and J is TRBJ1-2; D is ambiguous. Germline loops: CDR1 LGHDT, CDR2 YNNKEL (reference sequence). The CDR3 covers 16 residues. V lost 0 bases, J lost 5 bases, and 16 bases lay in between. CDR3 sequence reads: CASSQDLGSEPYGYTF. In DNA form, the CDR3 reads TGTGCCAGCAGCCAAGATCTCGGCAGCGAGCCGTATGGCTACACCTTC.

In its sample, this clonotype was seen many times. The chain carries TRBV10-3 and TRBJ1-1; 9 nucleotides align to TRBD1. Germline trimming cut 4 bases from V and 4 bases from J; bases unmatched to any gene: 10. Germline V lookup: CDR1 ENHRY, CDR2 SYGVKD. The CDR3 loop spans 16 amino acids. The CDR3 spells CAISAPGTGTGTEAFF. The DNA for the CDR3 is TGTGCCATCAGTGCTCCCGGGACAGGGACGGGCACTGAAGCTTTCTTT.

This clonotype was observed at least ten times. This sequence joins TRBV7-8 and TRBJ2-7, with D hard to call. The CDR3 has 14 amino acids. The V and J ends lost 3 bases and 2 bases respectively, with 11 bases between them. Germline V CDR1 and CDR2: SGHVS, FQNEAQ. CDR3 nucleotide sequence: TGTGCCAGCAGCTTTGGGTATTTGGCCTACGAGCAGTACTTC. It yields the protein CASSFGYLAYEQYF.

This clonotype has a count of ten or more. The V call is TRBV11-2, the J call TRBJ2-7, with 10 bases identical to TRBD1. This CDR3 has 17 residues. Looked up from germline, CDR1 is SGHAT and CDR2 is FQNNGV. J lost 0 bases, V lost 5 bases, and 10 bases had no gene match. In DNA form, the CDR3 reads TGTGCCAGCAGCCCCCTCAAAGGGGACAGGGGCTCCTACGAGCAGTACTTC. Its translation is CASSPLKGDRGSYEQYF.